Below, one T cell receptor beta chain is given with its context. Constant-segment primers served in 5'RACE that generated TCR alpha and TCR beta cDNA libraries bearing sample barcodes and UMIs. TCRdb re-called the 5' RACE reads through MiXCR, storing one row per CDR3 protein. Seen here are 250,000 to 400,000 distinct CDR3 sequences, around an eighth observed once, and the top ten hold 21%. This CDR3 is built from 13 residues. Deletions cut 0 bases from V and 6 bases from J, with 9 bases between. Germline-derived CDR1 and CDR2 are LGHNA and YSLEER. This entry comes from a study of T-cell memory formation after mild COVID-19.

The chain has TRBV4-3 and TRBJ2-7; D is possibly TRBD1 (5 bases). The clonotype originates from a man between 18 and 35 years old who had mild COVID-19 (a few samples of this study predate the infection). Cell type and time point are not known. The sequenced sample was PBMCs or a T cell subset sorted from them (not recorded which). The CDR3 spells CASSQDQGFEQYF. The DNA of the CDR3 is TGCGCCAGCAGCCAAGATCAGGGTTTCGAGCAGTACTTC.